Listed below are T cell receptor beta chains from one sample, sequenced in a study of long-term antiretroviral therapy in people with HIV. Measured with immunoSEQ multiplex PCR; TCRdb has only the in-frame clones, and not every one. The table records 25,000 to 30,000 clones, roughly 84% of them present only once. The specimen was unsorted PBMCs, collected 0.4 years after starting antiretroviral therapy. All receptors come from a man younger than 35 with HIV. CDR3s include the opening cysteine and the closing phenylalanine or tryptophan. D genes are given only for firm matches. The size entry is marked missing in some rows and otherwise reads once, few, many or a size class.

>-|-|TRBJ1-2|TRBV20-1
TGCAGGCCCTCGGGCTACACCTTC
CRPSGYTF
>-|TRBD1|TRBJ2-2|TRBV9
TGTGCCAGCAGCCCCCCAGGGGGCACCGGGGAGCTGTTTTTT
CASSPPGGTGELFF
>-|-|TRBJ1-2|TRBV2
TGTGCCAGCAGAGGCAGGGGTAACTATGGCTACACCTTC
CASRGRGNYGYTF
>-|-|TRBJ1-1|TRBV6-5
TGTGCCAGCAGTTACTCGGGGGGGTCTGAAGCTTTCTTT
CASSYSGGSEAFF
>few|TRBD1|TRBJ1-4|TRBV4-1
TGCGCCAGCAGCCCACTCTTACAGGGGACTAATGAAAAACTGTTTTTT
CASSPLLQGTNEKLFF
>-|TRBD1|TRBJ2-7|TRBV5-6
TGTGCCAGCAGCTTTGGGACAGGGGGATTCGGATCCTACGAGCAGTACTTC
CASSFGTGGFGSYEQYF
>-|TRBD1|TRBJ1-1|TRBV25-1
TGTGCCAGCAGTGAATCCAGGGGGACTGAAGCTTTCTTT
CASSESRGTEAFF
>-|-|TRBJ1-2|TRBV27
TGTGCCAGCAGCTCTACTGACCGAACCGATGGCTACACCTTC
CASSSTDRTDGYTF
>-|-|TRBJ2-1|TRBV5-6
TGTGCCAGCAGCTTGGGTGCGCTGGGTGGCAATGAGCAGTTCTTC
CASSLGALGGNEQFF
>-|-|TRBJ2-2|TRBV10-1
TGCGCCAGCAGTGAGAGTAGGGCAGTGAACACCGGGGAGCTGTTTTTT
CASSESRAVNTGELFF
>once|-|TRBJ1-2|TRBV14
TGTGCCAGCAGCCCTCAGACAAGCAGCGGATTTTATGGCTACACCTTC
CASSPQTSSGFYGYTF